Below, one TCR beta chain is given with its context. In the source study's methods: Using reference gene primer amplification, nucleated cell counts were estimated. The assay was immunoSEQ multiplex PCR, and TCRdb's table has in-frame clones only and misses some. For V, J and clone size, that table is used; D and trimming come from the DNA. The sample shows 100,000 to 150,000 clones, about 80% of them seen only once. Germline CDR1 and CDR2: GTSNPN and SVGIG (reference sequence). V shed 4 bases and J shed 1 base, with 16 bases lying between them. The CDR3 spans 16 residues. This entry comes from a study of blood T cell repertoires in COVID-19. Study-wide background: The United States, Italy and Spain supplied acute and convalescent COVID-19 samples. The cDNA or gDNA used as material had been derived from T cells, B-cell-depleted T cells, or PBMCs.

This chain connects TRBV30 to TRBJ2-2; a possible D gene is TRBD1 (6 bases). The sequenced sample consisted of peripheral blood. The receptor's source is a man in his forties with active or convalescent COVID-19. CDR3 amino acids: CAWMDRKLLNTGELFF. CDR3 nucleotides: TGTGCCTGGATGGACAGAAAACTACTGAACACCGGGGAGCTGTTTTTT.